The 12 T cell receptor beta chains given below trace back to one sample, sequenced in a study of T cell responses to AZD1222 COVID-19 vaccine (dated by TCRdb to 2020 to 2022). The label giving this sample's time point can be read as: baseline before first vaccination. The library was generated by the immunoSEQ multiplex PCR assay. TCRdb re-hosts the immuneACCESS table, in-frame sequences only. Its copies lack some clones; in the studies checked, an unresolved V gene accounts for under half of them, and the cause for the rest is not known. This sample lists around 140,000 clones; 85% to 95% were detected once. The top ten constitute around 1.6% of the sample. The specimen comprised peripheral blood, sampled on day 0 of AZD1222 vaccination. These receptors all come from an adult in good health.

This chain uses TRBV20-1 with TRBJ2-1, with D unclear. Deletions cut 8 bases from V and 8 bases from J, with 13 bases between. Germline lookup yields CDR1 DFQATT and CDR2 SNEGSKA (reference sequence). The CDR3 loop spans 11 amino acids. CDR3 in DNA: TGCAGTTCGACGGCCCTGTATGAGCAGTTCTTC. Protein sequence: CSSTALYEQFF.

The V call is TRBV19, the J call TRBJ2-7; possible D gene TRBD1, 5 bases. In germline, CDR1 is LNHDA, CDR2 SQIVND (reference sequence). V shed 6 bases and J shed 0 bases, with 9 bases lying between them. This CDR3 has 13 residues. CDR3 nucleotides: TGTGCCAGTAGGAAACAGGACTCCTACGAGCAGTACTTC. Its protein product is CASRKQDSYEQYF.

The chain combines TRBV7-9 with TRBJ2-7, with 8 bases fitting TRBD1. The V and J ends lost 5 bases and 2 bases, in that order; junction bases with no gene match: 2. Germline V gene data show CDR1 as SEHNR and CDR2 as FQNEAQ (reference sequence). The CDR3 covers 13 residues. DNA for the CDR3: TGTGCCAGCAGCGTGACAGGGGCCTACGAGCAGTACTTC. Amino acids: CASSVTGAYEQYF.

The gene calls are TRBV4-3 and TRBJ2-2, with a weak D call TRBD2 (5 bases). Per the germline V gene, CDR1 is LGHNA and CDR2 is YSLEER. V was clipped by 3 bases and J by 7 bases, with 21 bases between them. CDR3 size: 17 residues. The CDR3 sequence is CASSQGATGFSVGELFF. The CDR3 region has the DNA TGCGCCAGCAGCCAGGGAGCGACCGGATTCTCAGTCGGGGAGCTGTTTTTT.

The chain has TRBV19 and TRBJ1-2, with 10 bases that match TRBD1. This CDR3 has 16 residues. After removal of 5 bases from V and 5 bases from J, the junction contained 11 bases not matched to a gene. Germline CDR1 reads LNHDA; CDR2 reads SQIVND (reference sequence). The CDR3 region is CASSPLGQGGSYGYTF. The DNA for the CDR3 is TGTGCCAGTAGTCCCCTTGGACAGGGGGGATCATATGGCTACACCTTC.

The rearrangement links TRBV25-1 to TRBJ1-1; D unresolved. Germline CDR1 MGHDK, CDR2 SYGVNS. Trimming stripped 6 bases from V and 0 bases from J, with 11 bases between. This CDR3 spans 14 amino acids. This chain's CDR3 is CASRASAVNTEAFF. In DNA, the CDR3 is TGTGCCAGCAGGGCCTCGGCGGTGAACACTGAAGCTTTCTTT.

The V and J genes are TRBV2 and TRBJ2-7; D is perhaps TRBD2 (5 bases). Germline V gene lookup returns CDR1 SNHLY and CDR2 FYNNEI. The CDR3 is 17 residues long. V was pared by 7 bases and J by 1 base, with 23 bases between. Here the CDR3 DNA reads TGTGCCAGCAAACAAGTAGCCCTGGCTAGCTGGTCCTACGAGCAGTACTTC. Encoded protein: CASKQVALASWSYEQYF.

The J gene is TRBJ2-7, the V gene TRBV20-1, with TRBD1 matching 11 bases. The germline V gene encodes CDR1 DFQATT and CDR2 SNEGSKA (reference sequence). V dropped 3 bases and J dropped 5; count of bases not matched to a gene: 9. The CDR3 has 15 amino acids. The CDR3 nucleotides are TGCAGTGCTAGTCTTTGGACAGGGGGCCCTGACGAGCAGTACTTC. Its protein product is CSASLWTGGPDEQYF.

The chain is built from TRBV4-1 and TRBJ2-7, with TRBD1 matching 8 bases. The CDR3 has 18 amino acids. Germline values: CDR1 MGHRA, CDR2 YSYEKL. V was clipped by 0 bases and J by 0 bases; unmatched bases: 10. The CDR3 DNA follows: TGCGCCAGCAGCCAAGATTCCGGCAGGGGGCTACACTCCTACGAGCAGTACTTC. Translated: CASSQDSGRGLHSYEQYF.

The chain is built from TRBV5-6 and TRBJ1-5, with TRBD1 identical over 8 bases. Trimming at V came to 4 bases and at J to 3 bases, leaving 9 bases not matched to a gene. The CDR3 is 16 residues long. Germline CDR1 SGHDT, CDR2 YYEEEE. The CDR3 spells CASSRSRDRINQPQHF. The CDR3 nucleotides read TGTGCCAGCAGCCGGTCCCGGGACAGGATCAATCAGCCCCAGCATTTT.

The V call is TRBV4-1, the J call TRBJ1-2; D remains ambiguous. Germline loops: CDR1 MGHRA, CDR2 YSYEKL. The CDR3 totals 14 residues. V was pared by 3 bases and J by 0 bases, with 8 bases between. The chain's CDR3 is CASSHQAANYGYTF. The CDR3 DNA sequence: TGCGCCAGCAGCCACCAGGCTGCTAACTATGGCTACACCTTC.

The chain combines TRBV9 with TRBJ2-2, with 9 bases aligning to TRBD1. Germline V CDR1 and CDR2: SGDLS, YYNGEE. The CDR3 consists of 16 residues. Germline trimming cut 3 bases from V and 1 base from J; bases unmatched to any gene: 4. DNA for the CDR3: TGTGCCAGCAGCGCCTACAGGGGGCGGAACACCGGGGAGCTGTTTTTT. Its protein product is CASSAYRGRNTGELFF.